What follows are 3 T cell receptor beta chains derived from one specimen sequenced in a study of cytomegalovirus exposure and HLA in healthy donors (dated by TCRdb to 2017 to 2019). The library was produced with the immunoSEQ multiplex PCR assay. The multiplex PCR relied on a mix of 60 forward primers for TCR Vbeta segments and 13 reverse primers for TCR Jbeta segments. As stored in TCRdb, this immuneACCESS dataset retains in-frame rearrangements with V and J assigned. A fraction of the clones does not appear; measured against another copy, unresolved V genes explain less than half of the discrepancy, and the remainder lacks a known reason. The sample yields roughly 100,000 clones; roughly three quarters were counted once. The top ten clonotypes cover around a tenth of the sample. The sequenced sample consisted of PBMCs. Every receptor here comes from a male donor in good health and CMV-seropositive.

J is TRBJ2-7 and V is TRBV7-8, with 9 bases aligning to TRBD1. V lost 3 bases, J lost 7 bases, and 13 bases stayed unmatched. CDR1 and CDR2 (germline): SGHVS, FQNEAQ. This CDR3 has 16 amino acids. As DNA, the CDR3 is TGTGCCAGCAGCTTGCCCCCGGACAGGGGTGGGGGGGAGCAGTACTTC. Translation: CASSLPPDRGGGEQYF. Using reference TRBV7-8 and TRBJ2-7 for the parts outside the CDR3, the full variable domain is GAGVSQSPRYKVAKRGQDVALRCDPISGHVSLFWYQQALGQGPEFLTYFQNEAQLDKSGLPSDRFFAERPEGSVSTLKIQRTQQEDSAVYLCASSLPPDRGGGEQYFGPGTRLTVT.

This chain connects TRBV7-3 to TRBJ2-6; possible D gene TRBD1, 6 bases. V lost 2 bases and J lost 0, with 14 bases in between. The CDR3 is 18 amino acids. Germline V CDR1 and CDR2: SGHTA, FQGTGA. CDR3 in DNA: TGTGCCAGCAGCTTAGCTCTCAGGGGTAGCTCTGGGGCCAACGTCCTGACTTTC. Its protein product is CASSLALRGSSGANVLTF.

The chain joins TRBV19 to TRBJ2-7; D remains unclear. The CDR3 spans 13 residues. Trimming removed 7 bases at V and 7 bases at J, with 17 bases between. Germline lookup yields CDR1 LNHDA and CDR2 SQIVND (reference sequence). CDR3 bases: TGTGCCAGTACCCCTCCACGGGTTGGTGAGCAGTACTTC. Its translation is CASTPPRVGEQYF. Combining the CDR3 with reference TRBV19 and TRBJ2-7 gives the whole variable domain DGGITQSPKYLFRKEGQNVTLSCEQNLNHDAMYWYRQDPGQGLRLIYYSQIVNDFQKGDIAEGYSVSREKKESFPLTVTSAQKNPTAFYLCASTPPRVGEQYFGPGTRLTVT.